These 25 T cell receptor beta chains were sequenced from one sample in a study of blood T cell repertoires in COVID-19. Assay: immunoSEQ multiplex PCR; the TCRdb copy retains only in-frame clones and omits some. The table has around 220,000 clones, nearly 90% seen once. The sample was PBMCs or T cells enriched from blood (not recorded which). These receptors were collected from a young man who had been exposed to COVID-19.

V is TRBV6-1 and J is TRBJ1-1; 8 bases match TRBD1. This CDR3 comprises 17 residues. Germline V gives CDR1 MNHNS, CDR2 SASEGT. V shed 3 bases, J shed 11 bases, and the junction held 20 bases outside the gene matches. In DNA, the CDR3 is TGTGCCAGCAGTGATCTTAGGACAGGGAGGCGGTTATTTCAGGCTTTCTTT. Translated, it gives CASSDLRTGRRLFQAFF.

The chain uses TRBV4-2 and TRBJ1-1; 9 nucleotides line up with TRBD1. Per the germline V gene, CDR1 is LGHNA and CDR2 is YNFKEQ. With 3 bases clipped from V and 4 bases from J, the junction kept 15 bases outside the gene matches. This CDR3 region has 18 residues. CDR3 in DNA: TGTGCCAGCAGCCAGGTTCAGGGGACAGGGCCCTCTAGCACTGAAGCTTTCTTT. Encoded protein: CASSQVQGTGPSSTEAFF.

The chain employs TRBV12-5 and TRBJ2-1; D is uncertain. Germline V gene lookup returns CDR1 LGHNT and CDR2 FRNRAP. This CDR3 is 11 amino acids long. V lost 3 bases to trimming and J lost 7 bases, with 4 bases between them. CDR3 coding DNA: TGTGCTAGTGGTTTCGGGAATGAGCAGTTCTTC. It is translated as CASGFGNEQFF.

V is TRBV12-3 or TRBV12-4 and J is TRBJ2-7; D is uncertain. V lost 6 bases, J lost 5 bases, and 8 bases lay in between. The CDR3 extends over 11 amino acids. The CDR3 loop reads CASRVGHEQYF. The CDR3 region has the DNA TGTGCCAGCAGAGTTGGCCACGAGCAGTACTTC.

The V and J genes are TRBV11-2 and TRBJ2-7, with 8 nucleotides matching TRBD2. V dropped 1 base and J dropped 0; count of bases not matched to a gene: 8. In germline, CDR1 is SGHAT, CDR2 FQNNGV. This CDR3 spans 17 amino acids. This chain's CDR3 is CASSLGGRGATSYEQYF. The CDR3 region has the DNA TGTGCCAGCAGCTTAGGAGGGCGGGGGGCAACCTCCTACGAGCAGTACTTC.

V and J are TRBV7-6 and TRBJ2-1; 9 bases are shared with TRBD1. The trim removed 5 bases at V and 7 bases at J, leaving 15 bases unmatched. The germline CDR1 and CDR2 sequences are SGHVS and FNYEAQ. The CDR3 spans 17 residues. Written as DNA, the CDR3 is TGTGCCAGCAGCCGAGGTCCTGCACAGGGGGCTGGAAATGAGCAGTTCTTC. Translation: CASSRGPAQGAGNEQFF. Combining the CDR3 with reference TRBV7-6 and TRBJ2-1 gives the whole variable domain GAGVSQSPRYKVTKRGQDVALRCDPISGHVSLYWYRQALGQGPEFLTYFNYEAQQDKSGLPNDRFSAERPEGSISTLTIQRTEQRDSAMYRCASSRGPAQGAGNEQFFGPGTRLTVL.

The chain combines TRBV4-1 with TRBJ1-1; D uncertain. Germline lookup yields CDR1 MGHRA and CDR2 YSYEKL. This CDR3 contains 13 residues. V was pared by 1 base and J by 2 bases, with 5 bases between. CDR3 in DNA: TGCGCCAGCAGCCAAGTTCTCAACACTGAAGCTTTCTTT. Translating gives CASSQVLNTEAFF.

The chain uses TRBV12-3 or TRBV12-4 and TRBJ1-2; perhaps TRBD1 as D (5 bases). This CDR3 is 13 amino acids long. The ends were cut back, 5 bases at V and 4 bases at J, with 11 bases in the middle. The CDR3 DNA reads TGTGCCAGCAGTACCCGCGGGGCCTATGGCTACACCTTC. Its translation: CASSTRGAYGYTF.

There are many counts of this clone. V and J are TRBV24-1 and TRBJ2-2; 9 nucleotides line up with TRBD1. Germline V lookup: CDR1 KGHDR, CDR2 SFDVKD. Trimming cost V 4 bases and J 7 bases; bases outside gene matches: 9. This CDR3 is 16 amino acids long. CDR3 sequence reads: CATSDPGTGTDGELFF. The CDR3 nucleotides read TGTGCCACCAGTGACCCCGGGACAGGGACGGACGGGGAGCTGTTTTTT.

A remark on this clone: Other DNA sequences in the same sample also yield this CDR3. The V gene is TRBV6-5, the J gene TRBJ2-2; a weak D match, TRBD2 (5 bases). Trimming took off 3 bases at V and 8 bases at J, with 7 bases between the two ends. The CDR3 runs to 12 residues. CDR1 and CDR2 from the germline V gene are MNHEY and SVGAGI. The CDR3 bases are TGTGCCAGCAGTTATCGGGGAGGGGAGCTGTTTTTT. Protein: CASSYRGGELFF.

The chain links TRBV7-8 to TRBJ1-2; no clear D. Germline values: CDR1 SGHVS, CDR2 FQNEAQ. V gave up 5 bases and J gave up 5 bases, with 21 bases separating them. This CDR3 spans 16 amino acids. Written as DNA, the CDR3 is TGTGCCAGCAGCCCCCGCAGGATCAACAAACAATATGGCTACACCTTC. Translated: CASSPRRINKQYGYTF.

The chain employs TRBV18 and TRBJ2-5; D unresolved. Trimming cost V 2 bases and J 1 base, with 11 bases left between them. This CDR3 has 15 amino acids. CDR1 KGHSH and CDR2 LQKENI come from the germline V gene. CDR3 residues: CASSPSQVPQETQYF. The CDR3 nucleotides read TGTGCCAGCTCACCATCCCAGGTCCCCCAAGAGACCCAGTACTTC.

This chain links TRBV6-2 or TRBV6-3 with TRBJ2-5, with 11 bases aligning to TRBD2. Germline lookup yields CDR1 MNHEY and CDR2 SVGEGT. The CDR3 consists of 16 residues. The V gene end was trimmed by 5 bases and the J gene end by 2 bases; junction bases not matched to a gene: 7. The DNA for the CDR3 is TGTGCCAGCAGTGACACTAGCGGGGGTCGGCAAGAGACCCAGTACTTC. The encoded protein is CASSDTSGGRQETQYF.

This chain links TRBV12-3 or TRBV12-4 with TRBJ1-1, with D uncertain. This CDR3 is built from 12 residues. The V end lost 1 base, the J end lost 11 bases, and 11 bases lay between the germline ends. The CDR3 is CASSLGPFGAFF. CDR3 nucleotides: TGTGCCAGCAGTTTAGGACCCTTCGGGGCTTTCTTT.

The V call is TRBV29-1, the J call TRBJ2-2, with TRBD2 matching over 9 bases. Germline V CDR1 and CDR2: SQVTM, ANQGSEA. The CDR3 has 15 amino acids. V gave up 7 bases and J gave up 6 bases; unmatched junction bases: 12. The CDR3 nucleotides read TGCAGCGCCCCTCGGGCGGGGGGGATCTCCGGGGAGCTGTTTTTT. Translation: CSAPRAGGISGELFF.

This clone was observed once. V usage is TRBV6-5 and J usage is TRBJ1-3, with 9 positions matching TRBD1. V shed 4 bases and J 2 bases; nucleotides not matched to a gene: 6. This CDR3 has 16 residues. Germline V gene data show CDR1 as MNHEY and CDR2 as SVGAGI. This CDR3 reads CASSSSGTGPGNTIYF. The CDR3 DNA sequence: TGTGCCAGCAGTTCATCCGGGACAGGGCCTGGAAACACCATATATTTT.

The chain couples TRBV19 to TRBJ1-1; D gene unclear. V dropped 4 bases and J dropped 1 base, with 7 bases sitting between them. The CDR3 is made up of 13 amino acids. Germline V CDR1 and CDR2: LNHDA, SQIVND (reference sequence). The CDR3 sequence is CASSTTRNTEAFF. The CDR3 nucleotides read TGTGCCAGTAGTACGACAAGGAACACTGAAGCTTTCTTT. Full variable domain (rest looked up from reference TRBV19 and TRBJ1-1): DGGITQSPKYLFRKEGQNVTLSCEQNLNHDAMYWYRQDPGQGLRLIYYSQIVNDFQKGDIAEGYSVSREKKESFPLTVTSAQKNPTAFYLCASSTTRNTEAFFGQGTRLTVV.

This chain links TRBV11-2 with TRBJ2-2; a weak D match, TRBD2 (6 bases). The V end was cut by 3 bases, the J end by 1 base, with 9 bases between. Germline values: CDR1 SGHAT, CDR2 FQNNGV. This CDR3 contains 15 residues. The CDR3 DNA reads as TGTGCCAGCAGCTTCACTAGCCAGAACACCGGGGAGCTGTTTTTT. This codes for CASSFTSQNTGELFF.

The chain is built from TRBV5-5 and TRBJ1-1; 9 positions match TRBD1. The CDR3 runs 15 residues. From germline, CDR1 is SGHKS and CDR2 YYEKEE (reference sequence). V gave up 4 bases and J gave up 8 bases; unmatched junction bases: 12. CDR3 sequence: CASSRLNRDREEAFF. The CDR3 DNA is TGTGCCAGCAGCCGTCTTAACCGGGACAGGGAAGAAGCTTTCTTT.

Remarks on this clone: One end of the junction varies from germline; a read error may be responsible. The rearrangement links TRBV27 to TRBJ1-1; 7 nucleotides agree with TRBD1. This CDR3 contains 14 residues. Per the germline V gene, CDR1 is MNHEY and CDR2 is SMNVEV (reference sequence). CDR3 bases: TGTGCCAGCAGTCACCAGGGGGTAAGGACTGAGGCTTTCTTT. This codes for CASSHQGVRTEAFF.

For the CDR3, the DNA is TGTGCCAGCACCCTAGACAGGGCTTTATATGGCTACACCTTC. Protein sequence: CASTLDRALYGYTF. The genes are TRBV7-8 and TRBJ1-2; 7 nucleotides line up with TRBD1. Germline loops: CDR1 SGHVS, CDR2 FQNEAQ. The CDR3 is 14 amino acids. The J segment lost 5 bases and the V segment lost 7 bases, leaving 10 bases of the junction unmatched. The whole variable domain, remainder taken from reference TRBV7-8 and TRBJ1-2, is GAGVSQSPRYKVAKRGQDVALRCDPISGHVSLFWYQQALGQGPEFLTYFQNEAQLDKSGLPSDRFFAERPEGSVSTLKIQRTQQEDSAVYLCASTLDRALYGYTFGSGTRLTVV.

This chain joins TRBV5-1 and TRBJ2-3; a possible D gene is TRBD1 (6 bases). V dropped 9 bases and J dropped 6 bases, with 17 bases sitting between them. The V gene's germline CDR1 is SGHRS and CDR2 YFSETQ. CDR3 length equals 13 residues. This CDR3 reads CATSDQGSDTQYF. The DNA for the CDR3 is TGCGCCACCTCAGACCAGGGGAGCGATACGCAGTATTTT.

This clone rates as large. The V call is TRBV4-2, the J call TRBJ2-7; the match to TRBD2 covers 10 bases. This CDR3 region has 17 residues. Per the germline V gene, CDR1 is LGHNA and CDR2 is YNFKEQ. Unmatched junction bases numbered 7, after V lost 0 bases and J lost 2 bases. CDR3 nucleotide sequence: TGTGCCAGCAGCCAAGATTGGGGGACTAGCGTAACCTACGAGCAGTACTTC. It yields the protein CASSQDWGTSVTYEQYF.

The rearrangement links TRBV2 to TRBJ1-2; 7 nucleotides agree with TRBD1. V shed 7 bases and J 4 bases; nucleotides not matched to a gene: 12. There are 15 residues in the CDR3. CDR1 SNHLY and CDR2 FYNNEI come from the germline V gene. CDR3 residues: CASISRQGGLYGYTF. CDR3 nucleotides: TGTGCCAGCATTAGCAGACAGGGTGGACTCTATGGCTACACCTTC.

The J gene is TRBJ1-1, the V gene TRBV7-6, with TRBD1 matching over 7 bases. The CDR3 totals 15 residues. The junction had 8 bases not matched to a gene; V was cut back by 2 bases and J by 5 bases. Germline V gene sequence: CDR1 SGHVS, CDR2 FNYEAQ. The CDR3 nucleotides read TGTGCCAGCAGCTTACCTCGACAGGGTGTTACTGAAGCTTTCTTT. This gives the protein CASSLPRQGVTEAFF.